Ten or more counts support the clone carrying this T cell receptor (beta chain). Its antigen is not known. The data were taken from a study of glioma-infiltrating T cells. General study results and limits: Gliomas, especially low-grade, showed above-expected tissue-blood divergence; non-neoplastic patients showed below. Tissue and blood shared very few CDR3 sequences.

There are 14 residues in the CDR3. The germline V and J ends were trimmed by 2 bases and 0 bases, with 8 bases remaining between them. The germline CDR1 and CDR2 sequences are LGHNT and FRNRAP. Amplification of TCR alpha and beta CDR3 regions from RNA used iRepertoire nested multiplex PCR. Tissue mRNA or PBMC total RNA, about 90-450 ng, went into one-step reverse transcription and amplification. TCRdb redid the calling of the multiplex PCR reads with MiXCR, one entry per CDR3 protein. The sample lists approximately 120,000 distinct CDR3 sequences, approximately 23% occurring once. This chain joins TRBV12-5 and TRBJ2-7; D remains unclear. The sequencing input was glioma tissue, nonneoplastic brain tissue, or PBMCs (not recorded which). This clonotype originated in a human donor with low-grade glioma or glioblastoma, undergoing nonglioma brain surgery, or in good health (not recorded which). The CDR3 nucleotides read TGTGCTAGTGGTTTGTTGGGCACCTCCTACGAGCAGTACTTC. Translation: CASGLLGTSYEQYF. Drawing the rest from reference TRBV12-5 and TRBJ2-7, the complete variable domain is DARVTQTPRHKVTEMGQEVTMRCQPILGHNTVFWYRQTMMQGLELLAYFRNRAPLDDSGMPKDRFSAEMPDATLATLKIQPSEPRDSAVYFCASGLLGTSYEQYFGPGTRLTVT.